This T cell receptor beta chain was sequenced during a study of identical twins. This clonotype appeared many times. TCRdb re-called the 5' RACE reads with MiXCR, one entry per CDR3 protein. The table includes over 200,000 distinct CDR3 sequences, approximately 5.9% detected once. V trimming: 0 bases; J trimming: 2 bases; junction bases outside the gene matches: 10. CDR3 length equals 18 residues. A further study also used this sample, focusing on T cells expressing NK-cell markers. From that paper: A handful of donors likewise had their CD3+CD56-NKG2C+ fraction led by these clonotypes.

The specimen was CD8+ T cells sorted from blood. This TCR came from a woman aged 18-30 years in good health. This chain joins TRBV12-3 or TRBV12-4 and TRBJ2-3; TRBD2 agrees at 8 bases. The CDR3 nucleotides read TGTGCCAGCAGTTTAGCCTCCGGGGATAGCGGGAACACAGATACGCAGTATTTT. This encodes CASSLASGDSGNTDTQYF.